This record covers a single T cell receptor (beta chain). The antigen remains undetermined. PCR primers comprised 60 Vbeta and 13 Jbeta primers. TCRdb keeps only in-frame clones here, not all; method: immunoSEQ multiplex PCR. The sample consists of over 80,000 clones, around 79% of them appearing once. These data originate in a study of cytomegalovirus exposure and HLA in healthy donors. Study-wide context: Among the 398 genotyped donors, 65% to 90% were placed in the Caucasian-associated ancestry cluster. Study conclusions and caveats: Across donors, sequencing depth was assumed by presence/absence analyses to be roughly uniform.

From germline, CDR1 is ENHRY and CDR2 SYGVKD. J gave up 5 bases and V 2 bases, and 5 bases lay outside the gene matches. The CDR3 contains 15 residues. J is TRBJ2-5 and V is TRBV10-3; 10 nucleotides line up with TRBD1. Sample: PBMCs. The receptor was isolated from a female donor in good health and CMV-seronegative. The CDR3 is CAISEPGTGEETQYF. For the CDR3, the DNA is TGTGCCATCAGTGAGCCTGGGACAGGGGAGGAGACCCAGTACTTC.